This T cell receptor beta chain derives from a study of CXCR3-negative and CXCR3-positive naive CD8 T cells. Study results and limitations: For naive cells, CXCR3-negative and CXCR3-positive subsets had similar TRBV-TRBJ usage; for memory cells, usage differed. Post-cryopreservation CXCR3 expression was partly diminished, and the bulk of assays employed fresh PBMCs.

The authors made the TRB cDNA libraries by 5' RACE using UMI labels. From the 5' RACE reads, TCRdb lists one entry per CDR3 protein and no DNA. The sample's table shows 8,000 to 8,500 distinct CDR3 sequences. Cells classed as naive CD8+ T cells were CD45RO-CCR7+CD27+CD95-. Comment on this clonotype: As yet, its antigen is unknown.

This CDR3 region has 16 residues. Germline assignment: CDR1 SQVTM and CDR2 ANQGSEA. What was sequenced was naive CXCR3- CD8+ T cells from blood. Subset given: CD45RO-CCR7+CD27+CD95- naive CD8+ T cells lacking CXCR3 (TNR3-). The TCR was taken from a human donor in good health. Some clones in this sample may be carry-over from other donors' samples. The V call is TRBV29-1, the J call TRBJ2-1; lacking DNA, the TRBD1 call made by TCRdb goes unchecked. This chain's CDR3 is CSAQGGNERPFNEQFF.